A single sample gave rise to the 26 T cell receptor beta chains below, sequenced in a study of Ad26.COV2.S vaccination and SARS-CoV-2 variants. The sample's treatment: some 20 received Ad26.COV2.S at low or high dose, single or two shots; about 5 received placebo; per-sample allocation not given. All samples were drawn on day 63, counting from the first vaccine or placebo injection. Sequencing used immunoSEQ multiplex PCR; TCRdb keeps in-frame clones, though not all of them. This repertoire shows a few hundred thousand clones, 70% to 90% found once; its top ten account for around 3.6%. This sample comprised peripheral blood, obtained in a trial of Ad26.COV2.S vaccine versus placebo. These receptors all come from a person aged 18-65 years who received the Ad26.COV2.S COVID-19 vaccine or a placebo.

The V and J genes are TRBV20-1 and TRBJ1-1, with D unclear. The germline V and J ends were trimmed by 4 bases and 1 base, with 4 bases remaining between them. Germline V lookup: CDR1 DFQATT, CDR2 SNEGSKA (reference sequence). The CDR3 has 11 amino acids. The CDR3 sequence is CSAIQNTEAFF. In DNA, the CDR3 is TGCAGTGCTATCCAGAACACTGAAGCTTTCTTT.

This clone was observed a handful of times. The J gene is TRBJ1-1, the V gene TRBV7-9; D unclear. Germline assignment: CDR1 SEHNR and CDR2 FQNEAQ (reference sequence). CDR3 length equals 18 residues. Trimming left V 3 bases short and J 2 bases short, with 22 bases between. This CDR3 reads CASSFLSLGEGVNTEAFF. Written as DNA, the CDR3 is TGTGCCAGCAGCTTCCTTTCCCTCGGGGAGGGAGTAAACACTGAAGCTTTCTTT.

The chain carries TRBV9 and TRBJ2-5, with D perhaps matching TRBD1 or TRBD2 (6 bases each). V was cut by 4 bases and J by 4 bases, with 14 bases left in between. Germline assignment: CDR1 SGDLS and CDR2 YYNGEE. This CDR3 comprises 14 residues. The CDR3 reads CASSTEGGRETQYF. The CDR3 DNA reads as TGTGCCAGCAGCACCGAGGGGGGCAGAGAGACCCAGTACTTC.

The V gene is TRBV5-1, the J gene TRBJ2-1; D unresolved. The germline gives CDR1 SGHRS, CDR2 YFSETQ. The V and J ends lost 0 bases and 8 bases respectively, with 9 bases between them. The CDR3 sequence is 13 residues long. Written as DNA, the CDR3 is TGCGCCAGCAGCTTGGTCCAGACGGATGAGCAGTTCTTC. It yields the protein CASSLVQTDEQFF.

The V and J genes are TRBV10-1 and TRBJ2-7, with D tentatively TRBD1 (6 bases). Trimming shortened V by 2 bases and J by 0 bases, and 8 bases separated the two germline ends. Per the germline V gene, CDR1 is WNHNN and CDR2 is SYGVQD (reference sequence). The CDR3 is made up of 14 amino acids. The CDR3 spells CASSEDRYSYEQYF. The CDR3 bases are TGCGCCAGCAGTGAGGACAGGTACTCCTACGAGCAGTACTTC.

The V gene is TRBV2, the J gene TRBJ2-7; D ambiguous. Trimming left V 4 bases short and J 7 bases short, with 5 bases between. The CDR3 is made up of 10 amino acids. Germline assignment: CDR1 SNHLY and CDR2 FYNNEI. This CDR3 reads CASSGSEQYF. The DNA for the CDR3 is TGTGCCAGCAGTGGTAGTGAGCAGTACTTC.

This chain connects TRBV16 to TRBJ2-7, with D possibly matching TRBD1 (6 bases). The CDR3 has 16 amino acids. Germline V gene data show CDR1 as KGHSY and CDR2 as FQNENV. The germline V and J ends were trimmed by 0 bases and 5 bases, with 17 bases remaining between them. DNA for the CDR3: TGTGCCAGCAGCCAATCAGGGGGAACATTACAACACGAGCAGTACTTC. This gives the protein CASSQSGGTLQHEQYF.

This CDR3 is CASSQVAGTSTDTQYF. The CDR3 region has the DNA TGCGCCAGCAGCCAAGTGGCGGGTACTAGCACAGATACGCAGTATTTT. The chain recombines TRBV4-1 with TRBJ2-3; a weak D match, TRBD2 (5 bases). Germline V gene lookup returns CDR1 MGHRA and CDR2 YSYEKL. The CDR3 runs to 16 residues. Trimming stripped 1 base from V and 0 bases from J, with 11 bases between.

This clone was counted a few times. CDR3 coding DNA: TGTGCCAGCAGAGGGGGGGCGGAGTTGGAAAAACTGTTTTTT. Translated: CASRGGAELEKLFF. The chain carries TRBV2 and TRBJ1-4; a possible D gene is TRBD1 (6 bases). This CDR3 has 14 residues. Looked up from germline, CDR1 is SNHLY and CDR2 is FYNNEI. Trimming left V 6 bases short and J 8 bases short, with 16 bases between.

The J gene is TRBJ2-7, the V gene TRBV4-3; a weak D match, TRBD1 (6 bases). The V gene lost 4 bases and the J gene lost 0 bases, with 13 bases spanning the gap. The CDR3 runs 15 residues. Germline-derived CDR1 and CDR2 are LGHNA and YSLEER. The CDR3 reads CASSRGQQGSYEQYF. In nucleotides, the CDR3 is TGCGCCAGCAGCCGAGGACAACAGGGCTCCTACGAGCAGTACTTC.

The rearrangement joins TRBV15 to TRBJ2-3, with 7 nucleotides matching TRBD2. Germline V gene data show CDR1 as LNHNV and CDR2 as YYDKDF (reference sequence). Trimming cost V 3 bases and J 2 bases; bases outside gene matches: 8. The CDR3 totals 16 residues. This chain's CDR3 is CATSRASGGLTDTQYF. The CDR3 DNA reads as TGTGCCACCAGCAGGGCGTCGGGGGGACTCACAGATACGCAGTATTTT. The full variable domain, its missing parts supplied by reference TRBV15 and TRBJ2-3, is DAMVIQNPRYQVTQFGKPVTLSCSQTLNHNVMYWYQQKSSQAPKLLFHYYDKDFNNEADTPDNFQSRRPNTSFCFLDIRSPGLGDTAMYLCATSRASGGLTDTQYFGPGTRLTVL.

V gene TRBV5-6 combines with J gene TRBJ2-7; D call uncertain. Trimming removed 1 base from V and 4 bases from J, with 9 bases in between. The CDR3 sequence is 13 residues long. Germline assignment: CDR1 SGHDT and CDR2 YYEEEE. CDR3 residues: CASSLLSMYEQYF. The CDR3 DNA reads TGTGCCAGCAGCTTGTTGAGTATGTACGAGCAGTACTTC.

The rearrangement links TRBV19 to TRBJ2-3; D is unresolved. Germline-derived CDR1 and CDR2 are LNHDA and SQIVND (reference sequence). This CDR3 is built from 14 residues. V was pared by 7 bases and J by 0 bases, with 11 bases between. The CDR3, as DNA: TGTGCCAGTACCCAACAAACCAGCACAGATACGCAGTATTTT. Protein product: CASTQQTSTDTQYF.

The chain combines TRBV7-9 with TRBJ2-1, with D unclear. Looked up from germline, CDR1 is SEHNR and CDR2 is FQNEAQ (reference sequence). The CDR3 contains 13 residues. The V end was cut by 5 bases, the J end by 6 bases, with 11 bases between. Here the CDR3 reads CASSRDGSNEQFF. DNA for the CDR3: TGTGCCAGCAGCCGCGACGGAAGCAATGAGCAGTTCTTC.

The chain is built from TRBV25-1 and TRBJ1-4; D gene unclear. Trimming pared 8 bases from V and 7 bases from J, leaving 8 bases between. The germline gives CDR1 MGHDK, CDR2 SYGVNS. CDR3 length: 11 amino acids. CDR3 in amino acids: CASASSEKLFF. The CDR3 bases are TGTGCCAGCGCGAGTAGTGAAAAACTGTTTTTT.

In its sample, this clone was seen once. V usage is TRBV28 and J usage is TRBJ2-1; 7 bases match TRBD2. The germline gives CDR1 MDHEN, CDR2 SYDVKM. Trimming cost V 6 bases and J 3 bases; bases outside gene matches: 11. The CDR3 has 16 residues. The CDR3 DNA follows: TGTGCCAGCAGCCCCCTAGGCGGGGGTTACTACAATGAGCAGTTCTTC. Residues: CASSPLGGGYYNEQFF.

Comments on this clone: Other DNA sequences from this sample encode an identical CDR3 as well. The chain is built from TRBV5-4 and TRBJ2-7, with 9 bases aligning to TRBD2. The germline CDR1 and CDR2 sequences are SGHNT and YYREEE (reference sequence). The CDR3 loop spans 15 amino acids. V was clipped by 4 bases and J by 3 bases; unmatched bases: 8. The CDR3: CASSLGAGGHYEQYF. DNA of the CDR3: TGTGCCAGCAGCCTCGGGGCGGGAGGGCACTACGAGCAGTACTTC.

This chain connects TRBV7-6 to TRBJ2-7, with TRBD2 matching 9 bases. After removal of 5 bases from V and 1 base from J, the junction contained 9 bases not matched to a gene. CDR1 SGHVS and CDR2 FNYEAQ come from the germline V gene. The CDR3 sequence is 16 residues long. For the CDR3, the DNA is TGTGCCAGCAGCCCTACTAGCGGGCGTCCATCCTACGAGCAGTACTTC. Protein sequence: CASSPTSGRPSYEQYF.

The genes are TRBV14 and TRBJ1-1; D is unresolved. The CDR3 runs to 14 residues. Germline-derived CDR1 and CDR2 are SGHDN and FVKESK. Trimming cost V 1 base and J 4 bases, with 10 bases left between them. CDR3 region: CASSQGRGGTEAFF. The CDR3 DNA is TGTGCCAGCAGCCAAGGAAGAGGAGGCACTGAAGCTTTCTTT.

The V and J genes are TRBV6-7 and TRBJ2-2, with a weak D call TRBD2 (5 bases). TRBV6-7 is given ORF status, its function remaining uncertain. The CDR3 spans 14 residues. Between the trimmed V and J ends, which lost 6 bases and 5 bases, there was a span of 13 bases. CDR3 amino acids: CASRPPGGTGELFF. The CDR3 DNA sequence: TGTGCCAGCAGACCCCCCGGAGGAACCGGGGAGCTGTTTTTT.

In the case of this clone: The junction and the germline gene differ at one end; a read error may be behind it. The DNA of the CDR3 is TGTGCCAGCAGCCTAGGACAGGCCGAGCAGTACTTC. Translation gives CASSLGQAEQYF. The chain joins TRBV13 to TRBJ2-7; 7 bases are shared with TRBD1. The CDR3 contains 12 residues. Germline V gene lookup returns CDR1 PRHDT and CDR2 FYEKMQ (reference sequence).

This chain joins TRBV7-8 and TRBJ2-1, with TRBD2 matching over 9 bases. The CDR3 consists of 18 residues. Germline assignment: CDR1 SGHVS and CDR2 FQNEAQ. The V segment lost 1 base and the J segment 2 bases; nucleotides outside the gene matches: 9. The CDR3 loop is CASSLGPSGGGAYNEQFF. For the CDR3, the DNA is TGTGCCAGCAGCTTAGGCCCCTCTGGCGGGGGGGCCTACAATGAGCAGTTCTTC.

This chain links TRBV11-2 with TRBJ2-6, with D maybe TRBD2 (7 bases). V was shortened by 5 bases and J by 12 bases, with 23 bases between the two germline ends. The CDR3 has 16 residues. Germline loops: CDR1 SGHAT, CDR2 FQNNGV. The CDR3 protein is CASSLGGATIDPVLTF. CDR3 DNA: TGTGCCAGCAGCCTTGGGGGGGCTACCATTGACCCCGTCCTGACTTTC.

The chain employs TRBV3-1 (or the pseudogene TRBV3-2) and TRBJ2-3; D call uncertain. V lost 4 bases to trimming and J lost 8 bases, with 22 bases between them. Germline V gives CDR1 LGHDT, CDR2 YNNKEL (reference sequence). The CDR3 consists of 16 residues. This CDR3 reads CASSRELSDFKGTQYF. The DNA of the CDR3 is TGTGCCAGCAGCCGAGAACTGTCGGATTTTAAAGGTACGCAGTATTTT.

The chain carries TRBV5-4 and TRBJ2-7; perhaps D is TRBD1 or TRBD2 (6 bases each). Germline V gives CDR1 SGHNT, CDR2 YYREEE (reference sequence). The CDR3 extends over 16 amino acids. The ends were cut back, 3 bases at V and 2 bases at J, with 18 bases in the middle. For the CDR3, the DNA is TGTGCCAGCAGCTCCCCCCGGGGGCCAGAACCCTACGAGCAGTACTTC. Translation: CASSSPRGPEPYEQYF.

This clone was detected only once. This chain joins TRBV10-3 and TRBJ2-2; perhaps TRBD2 as D (5 bases). The germline V and J ends were trimmed by 6 bases and 3 bases, with 17 bases remaining between them. The CDR3 consists of 16 residues. In germline, CDR1 is ENHRY, CDR2 SYGVKD. The CDR3 spells CAIRREGRLDTGELFF. Written as DNA, the CDR3 is TGTGCCATCAGACGAGAGGGCCGACTGGACACCGGGGAGCTGTTTTTT.